These 27 T cell receptor beta chains came from one sample sequenced in a study of T cell clones after liver transplantation. Profiled with immunoSEQ multiplex PCR; TCRdb holds only in-frame clones, not every one. The profile shows tens of thousands of clones, approximately 77% of them singletons. The sequencing here drew on CD4+ T cells from blood, taken at the 22-month timepoint. The receptor set was obtained from a human patient who received a liver transplant. Certain T cells may be donor cells from the graft.

This chain joins TRBV15 and TRBJ2-1, with D tentatively TRBD2 (6 bases). Looked up from germline, CDR1 is LNHNV and CDR2 is YYDKDF (reference sequence). This CDR3 contains 16 residues. V dropped 1 base and J dropped 8 bases, with 18 bases sitting between them. The CDR3 bases are TGTGCCACCAGCAGAGGGAGAGGGTTGCCGGGGGATGAGCAGTTCTTC. The encoded protein is CATSRGRGLPGDEQFF.

The CDR3 nucleotides read TGTGCCAGCAGCGAAAGGACAGGGGCTCATACGAACACTGAAGCTTTCTTT. This gives the protein CASSERTGAHTNTEAFF. The chain has TRBV7-6 and TRBJ1-1, with 9 bases aligning to TRBD1. Losses at the gene ends were 5 bases for V and 1 base for J; bases not matched to a gene: 11. The CDR3 totals 17 residues. CDR1 SGHVS and CDR2 FNYEAQ come from the germline V gene.

The chain carries TRBV7-9 and TRBJ1-1, with TRBD1 matching over 9 bases. The V and J ends lost 3 bases and 3 bases, in that order; junction bases with no gene match: 5. The CDR3 extends over 15 amino acids. Germline V gives CDR1 SEHNR, CDR2 FQNEAQ (reference sequence). The DNA for the CDR3 is TGTGCCAGCAGCTTCTCCGGGACAGGGCACACTGAAGCTTTCTTT. Amino acid sequence: CASSFSGTGHTEAFF.

The genes are TRBV19 and TRBJ2-2; 11 bases are shared with TRBD1. The V gene's germline CDR1 is LNHDA and CDR2 SQIVND (reference sequence). CDR3 length equals 16 residues. Losses at the gene ends were 6 bases for V and 12 bases for J; bases not matched to a gene: 15. CDR3: CASSLRGDRGSEKLFF. The DNA for the CDR3 is TGTGCCAGTAGCCTGAGAGGGGACAGGGGGTCCGAAAAGCTGTTTTTT.

This clone was seen a single time. This chain links TRBV4-1 with TRBJ1-2, with 9 bases fitting TRBD1. Unmatched junction bases numbered 4, after V lost 1 base and J lost 1 base. Germline assignment: CDR1 MGHRA and CDR2 YSYEKL. The length of the CDR3 is 16 residues. The CDR3 here is CASSQGVGQGNYGYTF. Written as DNA, the CDR3 is TGCGCCAGCAGCCAAGGGGTGGGACAGGGTAACTATGGCTACACCTTC.

This chain uses TRBV11-3 with TRBJ1-1, with unresolved D. The V gene lost 5 bases and the J gene lost 0 bases, with 7 bases spanning the gap. Germline assignment: CDR1 SGHNT and CDR2 YENEEA. This CDR3 is built from 13 residues. For the CDR3, the DNA is TGTGCCAGCAGCAATACACTGAACACTGAAGCTTTCTTT. This sequence encodes CASSNTLNTEAFF.

V is TRBV19 and J is TRBJ1-1, with TRBD1 matching over 9 bases. The CDR3 length is 14 residues. Trimming removed 3 bases from V and 5 bases from J; junction bases left unmatched: 4. Germline CDR1 is LNHDA and CDR2 is SQIVND (reference sequence). The chain's CDR3 is CASSITGGLTEAFF. CDR3 DNA: TGTGCCAGTAGTATTACAGGGGGCTTGACTGAAGCTTTCTTT.

The chain combines TRBV5-4 with TRBJ2-2, with TRBD2 as a possible D gene (6 bases). Trimming stripped 3 bases from V and 3 bases from J, with 15 bases between. Germline values: CDR1 SGHNT, CDR2 YYREEE (reference sequence). The CDR3 consists of 16 residues. The CDR3 reads CASSSGVGTDTGELFF. The CDR3 DNA reads as TGTGCCAGCAGCTCGGGGGTTGGGACGGACACCGGGGAGCTGTTTTTT.

The chain employs TRBV2 and TRBJ1-2; possibly TRBD1 for D (5 bases). Trimming cost V 7 bases and J 4 bases, with 13 bases left between them. The CDR3 totals 13 residues. CDR1 and CDR2 (germline): SNHLY, FYNNEI. The CDR3 DNA sequence: TGTGCCAGCAATCCTGAGGGGAGCTATGGCTACACCTTC. Translation: CASNPEGSYGYTF.

This clone was counted once. The rearrangement uses TRBV18 and TRBJ1-4, with TRBD1 matching 7 bases. J gave up 5 bases and V 5 bases, and 5 bases lay outside the gene matches. Germline CDR1 reads KGHSH; CDR2 reads LQKENI. This CDR3 has 14 amino acids. The CDR3 loop reads CASSAQGGNEKLFF. CDR3 nucleotide sequence: TGTGCCAGCTCAGCCCAGGGGGGCAATGAAAAACTGTTTTTT.

The chain recombines TRBV18 with TRBJ1-6; 11 bases fit TRBD1. J gave up 10 bases and V 3 bases, and 5 bases lay outside the gene matches. CDR1 is KGHSH, CDR2 LQKENI, per germline. The CDR3 contains 15 residues. The CDR3 is CASSPGTGGSSPLHF. The CDR3 nucleotides read TGTGCCAGCTCACCCGGGACAGGGGGTAGCTCACCCCTCCACTTT. The complete variable domain, with remaining parts taken from reference TRBV18 and TRBJ1-6, reads NAGVMQNPRHLVRRRGQEARLRCSPMKGHSHVYWYRQLPEEGLKFMVYLQKENIIDESGMPKERFSAEFPKEGPSILRIQQVVRGDSAAYFCASSPGTGGSSPLHFGNGTRLTVT.

The J gene is TRBJ2-3, the V gene TRBV2, with TRBD1 as a possible D gene (6 bases). Trimming took 6 bases from V and 4 from J, leaving 14 bases between them. The germline gives CDR1 SNHLY, CDR2 FYNNEI. CDR3 length: 14 amino acids. The CDR3 DNA follows: TGTGCCAGCAGGGCTAGGGGGTGGGCAGATACGCAGTATTTT. It specifies CASRARGWADTQYF. The variable domain in full, completed from reference TRBV2 and TRBJ2-3, reads EPEVTQTPSHQVTQMGQEVILRCVPISNHLYFYWYRQILGQKVEFLVSFYNNEISEKSEIFDDQFSVERPDGSNFTLKIRSTKLEDSAMYFCASRARGWADTQYFGPGTRLTVL.

CDR3: CASSPVGQRSSGANVLTF. In DNA form, the CDR3 reads TGTGCCAGCAGCCCGGTGGGACAGAGAAGCTCTGGGGCCAACGTCCTGACTTTC. V and J are TRBV4-2 and TRBJ2-6; 7 bases line up with TRBD1. This CDR3 has 18 amino acids. Germline V gene sequence: CDR1 LGHNA, CDR2 YNFKEQ. The V segment lost 4 bases and the J segment 0 bases; nucleotides outside the gene matches: 9.

The J gene is TRBJ2-2, the V gene TRBV7-2; 8 bases align to TRBD1. The germline gives CDR1 SGHTA, CDR2 FQGNSA. J lost 6 bases, V lost 6 bases, and 6 bases had no gene match. The length of the CDR3 is 14 residues. The CDR3 region is CASSYGQGAGELFF. In DNA, the CDR3 is TGTGCCAGCAGTTATGGACAGGGCGCCGGGGAGCTGTTTTTT.

This clone was picked up a small number of times. J is TRBJ1-6 and V is TRBV4-2; D uncertain. The CDR3 is 15 residues long. V was trimmed by 4 bases and J by 6 bases, leaving 13 bases between them. Germline CDR1 is LGHNA and CDR2 is YNFKEQ. Here the CDR3 DNA reads TGTGCCAGCAGCCTCGGATTGGAAGGTAATTCACCCCTCCACTTT. Its translation: CASSLGLEGNSPLHF.

The chain carries TRBV4-2 and TRBJ2-3; D possibly corresponds to TRBD2 (7 bases). The germline gives CDR1 LGHNA, CDR2 YNFKEQ. Deletions cut 0 bases from V and 4 bases from J, with 17 bases between. The CDR3 extends over 17 amino acids. CDR3 amino acids: CASSQEGEGGLSDTQYF. The CDR3 DNA reads as TGTGCCAGCAGCCAAGAGGGGGAGGGGGGGCTCTCAGATACGCAGTATTTT.

This clone was observed once. The V gene is TRBV11-1, the J gene TRBJ2-5; D is possibly TRBD1 or TRBD2 (5 bases each). V dropped 6 bases and J dropped 5 bases, with 19 bases sitting between them. Looked up from germline, CDR1 is SGHAT and CDR2 is FQDESV (reference sequence). The CDR3 consists of 15 residues. The CDR3 reads CASSSDLGREETQYF. The CDR3 DNA follows: TGTGCCAGCAGTTCTGATTTGGGCAGGGAGGAGACCCAGTACTTC.

The rearrangement links TRBV7-3 to TRBJ1-2; 9 nucleotides line up with TRBD1. The J segment lost 4 bases and the V segment lost 5 bases, leaving 5 bases of the junction unmatched. CDR1 is SGHTA and CDR2 is FQGTGA in the germline V gene. The CDR3 extends over 14 amino acids. The CDR3: CASSPATGGYGYTF. As DNA, the CDR3 is TGTGCCAGCAGCCCCGCGACAGGGGGCTATGGCTACACCTTC.

This sequence joins TRBV9 and TRBJ2-3; no firm D call. The CDR3 extends over 11 amino acids. Trimming removed 4 bases at V and 10 bases at J, with 10 bases between. Germline-derived CDR1 and CDR2 are SGDLS and YYNGEE. The CDR3 DNA reads TGTGCCAGCAGCCCAGACGGGCCGCAGTATTTT. Translation: CASSPDGPQYF.

This clone has more than one count but fewer than ten. CDR3 nucleotide sequence: TGTGCCAGCAGCGAGGGACTAGGAAACAATGAGCAGTTCTTC. It translates to CASSEGLGNNEQFF. The rearrangement uses TRBV11-3 and TRBJ2-1; TRBD2 matches at 8 bases. The J segment lost 5 bases and the V segment lost 5 bases, leaving 5 bases of the junction unmatched. Per germline, CDR1 SGHNT and CDR2 YENEEA. This CDR3 spans 14 amino acids.

The gene calls are TRBV5-4 and TRBJ2-4; 9 bases map to TRBD1. This CDR3 has 15 amino acids. The V segment lost 6 bases and the J segment 1 base; nucleotides outside the gene matches: 5. Germline assignment: CDR1 SGHNT and CDR2 YYREEE (reference sequence). The CDR3 nucleotides read TGTGCCAGCACCCGGGACAGGGAGGCCAAAAACATTCAGTACTTC. Translating it yields CASTRDREAKNIQYF.

The CDR3 protein is CASSSDNALRAFF. CDR3 sequence (DNA): TGTGCCAGCAGCTCGGACAACGCCTTGCGAGCTTTCTTT. This sequence joins TRBV5-5 and TRBJ1-1, with a tentative D call TRBD1 (5 bases). CDR1 and CDR2 (germline): SGHKS, YYEKEE (reference sequence). V was clipped by 3 bases and J by 10 bases, with 16 bases between them. This CDR3 contains 13 residues. Variable domain in full (rest from reference TRBV5-5 and TRBJ1-1): DAGVTQSPTHLIKTRGQQVTLRCSPISGHKSVSWYQQVLGQGPQFIFQYYEKEERGRGNFPDRFSARQFPNYSSELNVNALLLGDSALYLCASSSDNALRAFFGQGTRLTVV.

The chain recombines TRBV11-2 with TRBJ2-7, with 7 nucleotides matching TRBD1. The CDR3 is 15 amino acids. V lost 2 bases to trimming and J lost 2 bases; unmatched junction nucleotides: 6. Per germline, CDR1 SGHAT and CDR2 FQNNGV. The CDR3 spells CASSLSGTETYEQYF. CDR3 nucleotides: TGTGCCAGCAGCTTATCCGGGACAGAGACCTACGAGCAGTACTTC. The variable domain in full, completed from reference TRBV11-2 and TRBJ2-7, reads EAGVAQSPRYKIIEKRQSVAFWCNPISGHATLYWYQQILGQGPKLLIQFQNNGVVDDSQLPKDRFSAERLKGVDSTLKIQPAKLEDSAVYLCASSLSGTETYEQYFGPGTRLTVT.

This chain joins TRBV5-8 and TRBJ1-2; D perhaps matches TRBD1 (5 bases). V gave up 3 bases and J gave up 5 bases, with 20 bases separating them. Germline CDR1 reads SGHTS; CDR2 reads YDEGEE. The CDR3 covers 16 residues. The chain's CDR3 is CASSWGNVGFGYGYTF. The DNA of the CDR3 is TGTGCCAGCAGCTGGGGGAACGTCGGTTTTGGATATGGCTACACCTTC.

The chain employs TRBV7-9 and TRBJ2-1; D is uncertain. The length of the CDR3 is 14 residues. CDR1 and CDR2 (germline): SEHNR, FQNEAQ (reference sequence). Trimming pared 1 base from V and 9 bases from J, leaving 13 bases between. For the CDR3, the DNA is TGTGCCAGCAGCTTAGGAGGTTTCCTCCTTGAGCAGTTCTTC. Protein product: CASSLGGFLLEQFF.

This chain joins TRBV6-4 and TRBJ2-1; perhaps TRBD1 as D (6 bases). Germline-derived CDR1 and CDR2 are MRHNA and SNTAGT. V was trimmed by 4 bases and J by 8 bases, leaving 12 bases between them. The CDR3 is 13 residues long. CDR3 amino acids: CASSVWGPDEQFF. In DNA form, the CDR3 reads TGTGCCAGCAGTGTCTGGGGGCCGGATGAGCAGTTCTTC.

The genes are TRBV28 and TRBJ1-1, with TRBD1 as a possible D gene (6 bases). Germline V gene lookup returns CDR1 MDHEN and CDR2 SYDVKM. This CDR3 has 14 residues. The V end lost 8 bases, the J end lost 2 bases, and 15 bases lay between the germline ends. This CDR3 reads CASRKSGGNTEAFF. The CDR3 DNA reads TGTGCCAGCCGAAAATCGGGGGGCAACACTGAAGCTTTCTTT.